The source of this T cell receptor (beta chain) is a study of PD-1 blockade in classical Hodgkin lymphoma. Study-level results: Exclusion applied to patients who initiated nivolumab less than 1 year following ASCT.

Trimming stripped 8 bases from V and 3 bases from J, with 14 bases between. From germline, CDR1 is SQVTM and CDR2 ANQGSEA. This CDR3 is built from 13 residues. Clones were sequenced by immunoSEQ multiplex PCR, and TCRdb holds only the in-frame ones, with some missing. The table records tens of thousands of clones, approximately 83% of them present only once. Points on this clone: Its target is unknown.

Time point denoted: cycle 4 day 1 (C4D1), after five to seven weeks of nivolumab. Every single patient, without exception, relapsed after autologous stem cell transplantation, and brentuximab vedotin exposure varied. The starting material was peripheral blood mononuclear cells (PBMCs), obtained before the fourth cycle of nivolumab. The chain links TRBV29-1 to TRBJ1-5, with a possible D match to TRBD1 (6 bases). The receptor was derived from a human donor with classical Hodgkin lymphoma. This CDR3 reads CSIAAGVNQPQHF. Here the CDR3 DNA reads TGCAGCATTGCGGCAGGGGTCAATCAGCCCCAGCATTTT.